The source of this TCR beta chain is a study of control samples from healthy donors and cancer patients (dated by TCRdb to the early 2020s). The library was built by means of the immunoSEQ multiplex PCR assay. Entries here come from immuneACCESS through TCRdb and include only in-frame sequences with V and J called. Some clones fail to appear in such tables; in the studies checked, an unresolved V gene covers under half of the shortfall, and the cause of the remainder is unknown. The sample yields 150,000 to 200,000 clones; 96% were counted once. Over 1% of the sample comes from the top ten. As concerns this clone: Its antigen target is currently unknown. The record has no base qualities; no much larger clone is one base away.

There are 16 amino acids in the CDR3, from cysteine to phenylalanine inclusive. The retained sequence is limited to the CDR3, 48 bases, with the frame set at the first base. Reading the germline V gene gives CDR1 SGDLS and CDR2 YYNGEE. For this chain, trimming is 0 bases at the V end and 8 bases at the J end, and the number of junction bases without a gene match is 11. This sequence originates from a young woman in good health. Recombination connected TRBV9 to TRBJ2-1; 7 bases in the middle match TRBD2. The sequencing input was blood. The CDR3 reads CASSVDGGSPWDEQFF. The nucleotide sequence reads as follows: TGTGCCAGCAGCGTAGATGGCGGGAGCCCTTGGGATGAGCAGTTCTTC.